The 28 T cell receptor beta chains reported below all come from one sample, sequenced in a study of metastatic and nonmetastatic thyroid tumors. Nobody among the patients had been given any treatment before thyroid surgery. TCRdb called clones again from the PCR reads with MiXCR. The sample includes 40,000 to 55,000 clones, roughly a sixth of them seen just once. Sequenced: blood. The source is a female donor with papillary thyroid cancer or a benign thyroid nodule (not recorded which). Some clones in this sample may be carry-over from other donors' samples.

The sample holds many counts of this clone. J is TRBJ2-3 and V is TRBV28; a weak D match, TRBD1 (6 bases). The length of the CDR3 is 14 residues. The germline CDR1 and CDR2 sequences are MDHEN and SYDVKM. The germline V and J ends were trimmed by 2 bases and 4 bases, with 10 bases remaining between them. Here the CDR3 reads CASSLGGHPDTQYF. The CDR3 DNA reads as TGTGCCAGCAGTTTAGGGGGCCACCCAGATACGCAGTATTTT.

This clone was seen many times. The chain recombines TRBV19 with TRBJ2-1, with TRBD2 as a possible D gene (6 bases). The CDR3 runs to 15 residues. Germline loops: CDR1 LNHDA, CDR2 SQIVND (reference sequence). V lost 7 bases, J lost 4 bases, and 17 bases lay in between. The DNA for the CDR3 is TGTGCCAGTAAGTTTAGGGCTAGCGCTTACAATGAGCAGTTCTTC. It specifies CASKFRASAYNEQFF.

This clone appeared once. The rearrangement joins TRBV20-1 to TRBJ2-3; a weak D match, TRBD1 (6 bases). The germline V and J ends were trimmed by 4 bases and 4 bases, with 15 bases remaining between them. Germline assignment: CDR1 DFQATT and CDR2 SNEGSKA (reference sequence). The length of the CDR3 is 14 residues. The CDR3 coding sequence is TGCAGTGCTACCTACAGGGAAAAGGCAGATACGCAGTATTTT. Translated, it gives CSATYREKADTQYF.

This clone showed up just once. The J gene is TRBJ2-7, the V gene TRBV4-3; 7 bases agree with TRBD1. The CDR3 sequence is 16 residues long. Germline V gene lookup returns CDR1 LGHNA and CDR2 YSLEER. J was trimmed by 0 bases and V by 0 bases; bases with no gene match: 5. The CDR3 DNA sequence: TGCGCCAGCAGCCAAGATGTTGGGACAGCCTCCTACGAGCAGTACTTC. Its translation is CASSQDVGTASYEQYF.

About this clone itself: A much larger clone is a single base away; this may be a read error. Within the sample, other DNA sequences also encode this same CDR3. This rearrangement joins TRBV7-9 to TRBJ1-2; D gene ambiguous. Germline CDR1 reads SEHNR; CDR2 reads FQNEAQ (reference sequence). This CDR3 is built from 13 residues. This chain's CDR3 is CVSSKGQYYGYTF. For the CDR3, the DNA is TGTGTCAGCAGCAAGGGTCAGTACTATGGCTACACATTC. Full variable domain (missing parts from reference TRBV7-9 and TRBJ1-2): DTGVSQNPRHKITKRGQNVTFRCDPISEHNRLYWYRQTLGQGPEFLTYFQNEAQLEKSRLLSDRFSAERPKGSFSTLEIQRTEQGDSAMYLCVSSKGQYYGYTFGSGTRLTVV.

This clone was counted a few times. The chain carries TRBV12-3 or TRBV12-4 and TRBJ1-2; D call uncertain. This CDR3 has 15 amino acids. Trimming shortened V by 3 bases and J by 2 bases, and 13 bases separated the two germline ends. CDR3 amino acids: CASSFRATGNYGYTF. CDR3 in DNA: TGTGCCAGCAGTTTCCGGGCCACCGGGAACTATGGCTACACCTTC.

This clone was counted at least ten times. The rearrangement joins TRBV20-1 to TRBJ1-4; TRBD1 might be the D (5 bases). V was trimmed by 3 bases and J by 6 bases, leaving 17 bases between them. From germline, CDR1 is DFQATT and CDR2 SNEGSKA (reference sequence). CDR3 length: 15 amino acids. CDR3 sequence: CSARGRRGRDEKLFF. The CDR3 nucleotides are TGCAGTGCTAGGGGACGACGGGGGAGGGATGAAAAACTGTTTTTT.

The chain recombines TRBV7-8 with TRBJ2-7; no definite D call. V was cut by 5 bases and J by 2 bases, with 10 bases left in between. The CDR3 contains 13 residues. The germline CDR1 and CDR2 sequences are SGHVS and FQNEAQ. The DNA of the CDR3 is TGTGCCAGCAGCAAAGACAAGACCTACGAGCAGTACTTC. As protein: CASSKDKTYEQYF.

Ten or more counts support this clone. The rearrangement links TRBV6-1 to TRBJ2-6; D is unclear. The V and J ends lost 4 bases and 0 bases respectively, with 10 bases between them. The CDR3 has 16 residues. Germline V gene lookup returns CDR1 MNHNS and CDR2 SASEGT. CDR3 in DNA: TGTGCCAGCAGTGGCCAGGTTTCCTCTGGGGCCAACGTCCTGACTTTC. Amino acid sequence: CASSGQVSSGANVLTF.

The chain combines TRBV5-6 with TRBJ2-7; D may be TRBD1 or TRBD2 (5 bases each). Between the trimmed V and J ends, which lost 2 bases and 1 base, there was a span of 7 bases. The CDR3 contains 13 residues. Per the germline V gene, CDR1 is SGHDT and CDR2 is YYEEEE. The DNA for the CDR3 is TGTGCCAGCAGCTTAGGGGAGTCCTACGAGCAGTACTTC. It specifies CASSLGESYEQYF. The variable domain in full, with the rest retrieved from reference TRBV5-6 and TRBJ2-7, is DAGVTQSPTHLIKTRGQQVTLRCSPKSGHDTVSWYQQALGQGPQFIFQYYEEEERQRGNFPDRFSGHQFPNYSSELNVNALLLGDSALYLCASSLGESYEQYFGPGTRLTVT.

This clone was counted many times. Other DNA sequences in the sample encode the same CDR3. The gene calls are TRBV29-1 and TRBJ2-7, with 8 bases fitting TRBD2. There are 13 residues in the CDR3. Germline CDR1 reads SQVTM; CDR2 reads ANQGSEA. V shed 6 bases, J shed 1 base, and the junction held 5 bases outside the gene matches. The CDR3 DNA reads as TGCAGCGTGACCGGGACTAGTTCCTACGAGCAGTACTTC. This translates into CSVTGTSSYEQYF.

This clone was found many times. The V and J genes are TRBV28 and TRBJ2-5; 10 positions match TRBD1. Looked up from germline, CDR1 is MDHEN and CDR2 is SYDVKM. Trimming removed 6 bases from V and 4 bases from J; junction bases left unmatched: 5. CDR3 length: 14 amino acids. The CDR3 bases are TGTGCCAGCAGGGTGACAGGGGGCGGAGAGACCCAGTACTTC. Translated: CASRVTGGGETQYF.

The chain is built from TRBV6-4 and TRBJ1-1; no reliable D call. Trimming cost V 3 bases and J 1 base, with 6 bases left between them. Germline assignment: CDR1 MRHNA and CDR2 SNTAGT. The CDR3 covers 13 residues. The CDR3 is CASSEGSNTEAFF. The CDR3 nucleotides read TGTGCCAGCAGTGAGGGGTCGAACACTGAAGCTTTCTTT.

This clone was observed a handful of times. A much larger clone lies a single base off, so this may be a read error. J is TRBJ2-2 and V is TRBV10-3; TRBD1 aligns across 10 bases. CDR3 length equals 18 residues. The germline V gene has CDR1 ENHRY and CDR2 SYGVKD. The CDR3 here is CAISEGRTGGSNTWELFF. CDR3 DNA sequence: TGTGCCATCAGTGAGGGAAGGACAGGGGGGTCGAACACCTGGGAGCTGTTTTTT.

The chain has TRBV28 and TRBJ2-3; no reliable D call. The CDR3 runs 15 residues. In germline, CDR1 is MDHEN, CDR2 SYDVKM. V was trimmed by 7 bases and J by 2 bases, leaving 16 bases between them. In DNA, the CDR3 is TGTGCCAGCACCATTATCGGTATGGCCACAGATACGCAGTATTTT. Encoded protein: CASTIIGMATDTQYF.

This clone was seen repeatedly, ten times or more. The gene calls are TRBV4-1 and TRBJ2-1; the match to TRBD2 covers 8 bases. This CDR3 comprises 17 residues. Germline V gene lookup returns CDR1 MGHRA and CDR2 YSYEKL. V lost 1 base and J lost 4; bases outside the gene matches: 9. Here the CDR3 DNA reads TGCGCCAGCAGCCAAGGGGGGGCGGGAGGTCTTTACAATGAGCAGTTCTTC. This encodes CASSQGGAGGLYNEQFF.

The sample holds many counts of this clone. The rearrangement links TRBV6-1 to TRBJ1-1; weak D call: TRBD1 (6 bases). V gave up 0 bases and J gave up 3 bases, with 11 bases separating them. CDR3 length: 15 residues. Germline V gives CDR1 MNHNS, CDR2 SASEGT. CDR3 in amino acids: CASSEATGPYTEAFF. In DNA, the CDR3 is TGTGCCAGCAGTGAAGCGACAGGCCCTTACACTGAAGCTTTCTTT.

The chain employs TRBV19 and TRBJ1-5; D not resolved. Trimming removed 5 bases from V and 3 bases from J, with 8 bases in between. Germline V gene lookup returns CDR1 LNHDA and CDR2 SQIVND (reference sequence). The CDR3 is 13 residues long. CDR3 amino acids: CASSRQDNQPQHF. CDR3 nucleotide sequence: TGTGCCAGTAGTCGGCAGGACAATCAGCCCCAGCATTTT.

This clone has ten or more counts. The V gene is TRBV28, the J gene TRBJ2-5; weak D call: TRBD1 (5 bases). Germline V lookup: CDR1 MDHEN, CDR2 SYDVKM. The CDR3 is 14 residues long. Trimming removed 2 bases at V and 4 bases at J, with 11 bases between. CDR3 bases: TGTGCCAGCAGTTTAAACAGGAACACAGAGACCCAGTACTTC. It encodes CASSLNRNTETQYF.

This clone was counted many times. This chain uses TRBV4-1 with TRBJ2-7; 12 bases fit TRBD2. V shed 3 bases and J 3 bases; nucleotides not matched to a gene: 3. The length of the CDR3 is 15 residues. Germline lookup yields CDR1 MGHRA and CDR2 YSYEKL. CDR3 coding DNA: TGCGCCAGCAGCCAGCTGACTAGCGGGAGCTACGAGCAGTACTTC. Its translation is CASSQLTSGSYEQYF.

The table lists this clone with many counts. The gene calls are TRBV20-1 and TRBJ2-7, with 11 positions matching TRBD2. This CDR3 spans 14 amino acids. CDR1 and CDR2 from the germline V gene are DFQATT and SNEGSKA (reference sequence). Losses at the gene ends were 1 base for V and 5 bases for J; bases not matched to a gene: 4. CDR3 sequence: CSARASGRTHEQYF. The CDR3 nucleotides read TGCAGTGCTAGAGCTAGCGGGAGGACCCACGAGCAGTACTTC.

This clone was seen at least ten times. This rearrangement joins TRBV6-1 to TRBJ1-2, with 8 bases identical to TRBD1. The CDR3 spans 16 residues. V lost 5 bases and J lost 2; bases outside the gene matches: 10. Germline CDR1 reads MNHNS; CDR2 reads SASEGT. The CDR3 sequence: CASSTRDRGGNYGYTF. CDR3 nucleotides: TGTGCCAGCAGTACGCGCGACAGGGGCGGCAACTATGGCTACACCTTC.

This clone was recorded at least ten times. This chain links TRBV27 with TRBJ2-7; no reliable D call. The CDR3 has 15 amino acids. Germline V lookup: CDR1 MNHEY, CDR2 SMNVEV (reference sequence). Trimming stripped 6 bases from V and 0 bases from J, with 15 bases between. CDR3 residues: CASSTLWADSYEQYF. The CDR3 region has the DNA TGTGCCAGCAGCACATTGTGGGCGGACTCCTACGAGCAGTACTTC.

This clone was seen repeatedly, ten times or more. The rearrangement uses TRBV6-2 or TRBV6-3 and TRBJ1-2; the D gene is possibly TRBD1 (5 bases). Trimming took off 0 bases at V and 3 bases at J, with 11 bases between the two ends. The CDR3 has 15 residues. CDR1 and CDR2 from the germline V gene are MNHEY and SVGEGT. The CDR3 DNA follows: TGTGCCAGCAGTTACTCGCTCGGGGCCTACTATGGCTACACCTTC. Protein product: CASSYSLGAYYGYTF.

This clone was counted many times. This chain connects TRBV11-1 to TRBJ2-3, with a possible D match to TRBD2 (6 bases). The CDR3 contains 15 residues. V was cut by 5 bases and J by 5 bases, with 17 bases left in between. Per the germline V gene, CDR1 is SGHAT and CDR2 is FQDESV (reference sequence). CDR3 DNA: TGTGCCAGCAGCCACCGGGGGAGTCAGGGAGATACGCAGTATTTT. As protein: CASSHRGSQGDTQYF.

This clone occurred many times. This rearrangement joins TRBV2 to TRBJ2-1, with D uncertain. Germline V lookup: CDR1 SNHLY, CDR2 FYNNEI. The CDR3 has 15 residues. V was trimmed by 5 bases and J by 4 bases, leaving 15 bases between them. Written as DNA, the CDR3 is TGTGCCAGCAGTACCAAGGGCCTATTTTACAATGAGCAGTTCTTC. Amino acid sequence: CASSTKGLFYNEQFF.

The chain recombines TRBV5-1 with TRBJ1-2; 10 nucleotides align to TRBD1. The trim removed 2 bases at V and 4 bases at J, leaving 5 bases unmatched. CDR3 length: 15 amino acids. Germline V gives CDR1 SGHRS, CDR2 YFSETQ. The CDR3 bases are TGCGCCAGCAGCTTCGGACAGGGGGTAGTCTATGGCTACACCTTC. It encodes CASSFGQGVVYGYTF.

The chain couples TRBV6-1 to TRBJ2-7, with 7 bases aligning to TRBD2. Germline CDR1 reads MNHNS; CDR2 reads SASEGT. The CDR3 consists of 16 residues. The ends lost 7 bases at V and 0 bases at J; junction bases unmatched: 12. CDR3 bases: TGTGCCAGCATTGGAACGACCAGCGGGAACTCCTACGAGCAGTACTTC. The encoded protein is CASIGTTSGNSYEQYF.